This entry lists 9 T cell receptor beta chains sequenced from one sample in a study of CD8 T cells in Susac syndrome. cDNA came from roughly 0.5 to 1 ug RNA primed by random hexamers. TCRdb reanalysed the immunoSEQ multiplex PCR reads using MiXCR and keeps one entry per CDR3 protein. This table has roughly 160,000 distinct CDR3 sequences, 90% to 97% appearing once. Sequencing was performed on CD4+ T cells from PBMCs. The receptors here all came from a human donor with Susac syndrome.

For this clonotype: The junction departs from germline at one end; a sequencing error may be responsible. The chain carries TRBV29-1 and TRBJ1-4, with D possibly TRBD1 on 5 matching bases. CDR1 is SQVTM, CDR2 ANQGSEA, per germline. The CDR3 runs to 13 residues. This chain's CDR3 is CSVEERKGEKLFF. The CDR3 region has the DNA TGCAGCGTGGAAGAACGAAAGGGGGAAAAACTGTTTTTT. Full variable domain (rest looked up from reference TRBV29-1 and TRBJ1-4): SAVISQKPSRDICQRGTSLTIQCQVDSQVTMMFWYRQQPGQSLTLIATANQGSEATYESGFVIDKFPISRPNLTFSTLTVSNMSPEDSSIYLCSVEERKGEKLFFGSGTQLSVL.

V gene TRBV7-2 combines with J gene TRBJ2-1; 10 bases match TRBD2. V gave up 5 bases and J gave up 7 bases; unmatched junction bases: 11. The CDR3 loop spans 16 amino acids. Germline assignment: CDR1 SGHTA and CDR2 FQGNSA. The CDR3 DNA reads TGTGCCAGCAGCCCAGCGGGGGGGGCGTCTCGTAATGAGCAGTTCTTC. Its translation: CASSPAGGASRNEQFF.

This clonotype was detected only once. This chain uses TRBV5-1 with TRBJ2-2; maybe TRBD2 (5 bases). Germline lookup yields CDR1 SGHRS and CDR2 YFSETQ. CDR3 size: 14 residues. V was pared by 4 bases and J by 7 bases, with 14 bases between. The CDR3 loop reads CASSQEGAVGELFF. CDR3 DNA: TGCGCCAGCAGCCAAGAGGGAGCTGTCGGGGAGCTGTTTTTT. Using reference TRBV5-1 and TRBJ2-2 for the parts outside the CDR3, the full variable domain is KAGVTQTPRYLIKTRGQQVTLSCSPISGHRSVSWYQQTPGQGLQFLFEYFSETQRNKGNFPGRFSGRQFSNSRSEMNVSTLELGDSALYLCASSQEGAVGELFFGEGSRLTVL.

The CDR3: CASSDRGGTDTQYF. As DNA, the CDR3 is TGTGCCAGCAGTGACCGTGGAGGCACAGATACGCAGTATTTT. V is TRBV6-4 and J is TRBJ2-3; D is unclear. Trimming left V 2 bases short and J 1 base short, with 7 bases between. Looked up from germline, CDR1 is MRHNA and CDR2 is SNTAGT. The CDR3 totals 14 residues.

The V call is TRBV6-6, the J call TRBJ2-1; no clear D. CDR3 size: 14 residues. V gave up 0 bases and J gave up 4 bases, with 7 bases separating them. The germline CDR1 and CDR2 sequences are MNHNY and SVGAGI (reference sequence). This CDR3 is CASSYSRAYNEQFF. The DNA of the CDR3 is TGTGCCAGCAGTTACTCGCGAGCGTACAATGAGCAGTTCTTC.

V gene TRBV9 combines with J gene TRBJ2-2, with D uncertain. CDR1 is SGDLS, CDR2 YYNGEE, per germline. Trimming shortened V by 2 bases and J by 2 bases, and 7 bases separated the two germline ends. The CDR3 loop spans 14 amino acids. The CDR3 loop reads CASSVVSNTGELFF. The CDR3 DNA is TGTGCCAGCAGCGTCGTTAGCAACACCGGGGAGCTGTTTTTT.

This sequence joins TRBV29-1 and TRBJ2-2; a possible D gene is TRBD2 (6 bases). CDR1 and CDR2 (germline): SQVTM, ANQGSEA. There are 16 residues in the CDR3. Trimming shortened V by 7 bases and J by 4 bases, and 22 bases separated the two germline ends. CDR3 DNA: TGCAGCGCGCCGGAGGGGATGGGGGTGGGCACCGGGGAGCTGTTTTTT. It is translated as CSAPEGMGVGTGELFF.

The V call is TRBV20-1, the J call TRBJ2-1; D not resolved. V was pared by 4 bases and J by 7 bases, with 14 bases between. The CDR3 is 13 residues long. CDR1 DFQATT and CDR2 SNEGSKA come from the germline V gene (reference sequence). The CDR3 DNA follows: TGCAGTGCTATCGACCCCTCTGGGAATGAGCAGTTCTTC. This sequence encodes CSAIDPSGNEQFF.

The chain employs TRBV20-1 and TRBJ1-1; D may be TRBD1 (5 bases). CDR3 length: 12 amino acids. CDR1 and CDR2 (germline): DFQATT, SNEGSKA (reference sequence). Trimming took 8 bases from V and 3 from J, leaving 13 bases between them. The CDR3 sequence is CSTRGGDTEAFF. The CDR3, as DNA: TGCAGTACCCGGGGAGGGGACACTGAAGCTTTCTTT.